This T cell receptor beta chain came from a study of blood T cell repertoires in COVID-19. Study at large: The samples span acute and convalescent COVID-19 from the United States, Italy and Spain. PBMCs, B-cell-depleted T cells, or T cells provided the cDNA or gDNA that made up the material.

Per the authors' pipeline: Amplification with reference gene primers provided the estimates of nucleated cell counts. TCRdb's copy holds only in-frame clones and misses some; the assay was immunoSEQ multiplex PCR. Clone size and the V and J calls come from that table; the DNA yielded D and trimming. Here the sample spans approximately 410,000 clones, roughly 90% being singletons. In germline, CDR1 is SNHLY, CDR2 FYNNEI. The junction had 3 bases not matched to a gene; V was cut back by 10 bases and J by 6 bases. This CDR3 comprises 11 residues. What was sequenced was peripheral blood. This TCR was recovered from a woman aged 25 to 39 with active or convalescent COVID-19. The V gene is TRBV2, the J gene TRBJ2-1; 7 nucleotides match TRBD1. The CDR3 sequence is CAKSGGNEQFF. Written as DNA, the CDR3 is TGTGCCAAATCAGGGGGCAATGAGCAGTTCTTC.